This entry concerns a single T cell receptor beta chain. This clone occurred once. Its recognized antigen is unknown. Base quality data are lacking; no much larger clone is found one base away. The junction carries 16 bases between V and J, which are trimmed by 4 bases and 4 bases respectively. CDR1 and CDR2 were assigned from the germline V gene as KGHSH and LQKENI. The cysteine opens and the phenylalanine closes a CDR3 of 15 amino acids. Only the CDR3 part of the read is kept: 45 bases, read in frame from the first base. The immunoSEQ Assay, a bias-controlled multiplex PCR, was used to amplify TCRbeta CDR3 regions from genomic DNA. Processing in the source paper ran as follows. The number of nucleated cells in each sample was estimated by amplification of reference gene primers within the assay. To quantify the absolute abundance of each unique TCRbeta CDR3 rearrangement, sequence reads were collapsed and filtered. For each sample, productive Simpson clonality was calculated as the square root of Simpson's diversity index across productive rearrangements. Held by TCRdb, this immuneACCESS table contains in-frame sequences only and omits some clones. Under half of the omission traces to an unresolved V gene where checked; the cause of the rest is unknown. The V and J calls and clone size come from that table; D and trimming were worked out from the DNA. This sample comprises 300,000 or so clones, 65% to 90% of them detected only once. Approximately 4.6% of the sample rests with the top ten.

This record comes from a study of blood T cell repertoires in COVID-19 (TCRdb year 2020). The study in broad terms: Samples from collaborators originated in the United States, Italy and Spain and spanned both the acute and convalescent phases of COVID-19. The samples were drawn from two sources: the first 160 participants of the ongoing ImmuneRACE study, and 1,200 or so subjects contributed by 6 global collaborators. The sample metadata nearly always contained a de-identified subject ID, COVID-19 status, age in years and sex. Where available, HLA class I and class II types were obtained from metadata supplied by the sample provider rather than from assay-based typing. The material from the prospective study consisted of cDNA or gDNA derived from T cells, B-cell-depleted T cells, or PBMCs. The dataset comprised deeply sampled blood TCRbeta repertoires from subjects exposed to, actively infected with, or recovered from COVID-19. The repertoires were made available in a free public database intended to serve as a resource for research on the immune response to SARS-CoV-2. What the authors observed across the whole study: Clinical and demographic metadata were provided uncurated, with the amount varying by source and participant.

Participants in the prospective study were enrolled through a virtual design, were aged roughly 18 to 100 years, and lived in about two dozen United States geographic areas. To assign participants to cohorts, the prospective study relied on clinical history that participants themselves reported in a screening survey and a study questionnaire. Mobile phlebotomists in the prospective study collected whole blood, serum and a nasopharyngeal or oropharyngeal swab from every participant. Participants in the prospective study had the option to provide additional blood draws and questionnaires over a 2-month period. Before DNA extraction, prospective study blood samples were shipped either frozen or at room temperature.

The receptor was isolated from a woman aged 40 to 49 with acute COVID-19. The chain couples TRBV18 to TRBJ1-1; the D gene is possibly TRBD1, with 6 bases matching. What was sequenced was PBMCs or T cells enriched from blood (not recorded which). DNA sequence: TGTGCCAGCTCACTAGAACAGGGTACGGGCACTGAAGCTTTCTTT. Translation gives CASSLEQGTGTEAFF.